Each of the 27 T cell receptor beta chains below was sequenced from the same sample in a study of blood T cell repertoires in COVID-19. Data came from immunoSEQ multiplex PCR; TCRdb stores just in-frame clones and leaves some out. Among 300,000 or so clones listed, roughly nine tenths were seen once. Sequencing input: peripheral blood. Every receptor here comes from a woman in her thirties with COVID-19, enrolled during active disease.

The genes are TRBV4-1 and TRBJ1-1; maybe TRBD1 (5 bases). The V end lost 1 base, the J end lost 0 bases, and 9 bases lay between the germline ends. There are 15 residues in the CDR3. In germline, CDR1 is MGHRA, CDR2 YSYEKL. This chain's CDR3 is CASSQARGMNTEAFF. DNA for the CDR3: TGCGCCAGCAGCCAAGCGCGGGGGATGAACACTGAAGCTTTCTTT.

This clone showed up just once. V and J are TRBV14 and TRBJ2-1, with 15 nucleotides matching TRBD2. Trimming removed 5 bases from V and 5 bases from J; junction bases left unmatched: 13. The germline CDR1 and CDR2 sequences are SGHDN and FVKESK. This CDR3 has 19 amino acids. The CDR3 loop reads CASSYGLAGGVDFDNEQFF. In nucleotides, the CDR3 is TGTGCCAGCAGCTACGGACTAGCGGGAGGGGTGGATTTCGACAATGAGCAGTTCTTC.

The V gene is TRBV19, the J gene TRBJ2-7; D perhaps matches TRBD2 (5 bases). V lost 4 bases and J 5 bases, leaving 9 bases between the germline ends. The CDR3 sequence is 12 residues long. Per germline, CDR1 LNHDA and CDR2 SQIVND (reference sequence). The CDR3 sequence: CASSNSVHEQYF. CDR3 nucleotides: TGTGCCAGTAGTAATAGCGTACACGAGCAGTACTTC.

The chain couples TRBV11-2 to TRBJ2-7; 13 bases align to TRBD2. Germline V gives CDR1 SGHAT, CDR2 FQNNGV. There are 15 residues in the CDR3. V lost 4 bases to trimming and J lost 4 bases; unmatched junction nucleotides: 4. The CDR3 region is CASSSRGLAGYEQYF. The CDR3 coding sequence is TGTGCCAGCAGCTCGAGGGGACTAGCGGGGTACGAGCAGTACTTC. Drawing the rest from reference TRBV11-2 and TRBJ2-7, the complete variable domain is EAGVAQSPRYKIIEKRQSVAFWCNPISGHATLYWYQQILGQGPKLLIQFQNNGVVDDSQLPKDRFSAERLKGVDSTLKIQPAKLEDSAVYLCASSSRGLAGYEQYFGPGTRLTVT.

The CDR3: CASSQDWVASGTYEQYF. CDR3 nucleotides: TGCGCCAGCAGCCAAGATTGGGTCGCTAGCGGCACCTACGAGCAGTACTTC. V gene TRBV4-1 combines with J gene TRBJ2-7; 7 bases are a match to TRBD2. Germline CDR1 and CDR2: MGHRA and YSYEKL. Germline trimming cut 0 bases from V and 2 bases from J; bases unmatched to any gene: 10. This CDR3 comprises 17 residues.

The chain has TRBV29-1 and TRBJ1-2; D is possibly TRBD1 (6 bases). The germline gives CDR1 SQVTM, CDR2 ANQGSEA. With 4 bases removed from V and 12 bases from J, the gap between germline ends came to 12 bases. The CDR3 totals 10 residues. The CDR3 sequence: CSVGDIFHTF. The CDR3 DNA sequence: TGCAGCGTTGGGGACATCTTTCACACCTTC.

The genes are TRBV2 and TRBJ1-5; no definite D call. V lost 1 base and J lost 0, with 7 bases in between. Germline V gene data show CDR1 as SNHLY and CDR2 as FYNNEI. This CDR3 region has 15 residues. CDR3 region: CASSEETASNQPQHF. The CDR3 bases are TGTGCCAGCAGTGAAGAAACAGCTAGCAATCAGCCCCAGCATTTT.

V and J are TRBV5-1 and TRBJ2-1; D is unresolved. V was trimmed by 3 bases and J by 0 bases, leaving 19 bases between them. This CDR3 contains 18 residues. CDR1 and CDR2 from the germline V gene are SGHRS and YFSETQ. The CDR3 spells CASSSTPRSTSSYNEQFF. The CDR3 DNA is TGCGCCAGCAGCTCGACCCCTAGGTCAACGAGCTCCTACAATGAGCAGTTCTTC.

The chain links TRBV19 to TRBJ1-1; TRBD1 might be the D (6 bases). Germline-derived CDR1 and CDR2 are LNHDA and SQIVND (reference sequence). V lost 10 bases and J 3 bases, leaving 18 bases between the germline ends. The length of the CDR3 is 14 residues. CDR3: CATEVGAGDTEAFF. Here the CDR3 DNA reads TGTGCCACTGAGGTCGGGGCAGGGGACACTGAAGCTTTCTTT.

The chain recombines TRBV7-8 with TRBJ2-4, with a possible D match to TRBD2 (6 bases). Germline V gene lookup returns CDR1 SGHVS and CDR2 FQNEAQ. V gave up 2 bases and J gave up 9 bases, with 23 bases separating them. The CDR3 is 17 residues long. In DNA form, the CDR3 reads TGTGCCAGCAGCTTACCCTTGGGGACCCTGGGGGAGGTCATTCAGTACTTC. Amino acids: CASSLPLGTLGEVIQYF.

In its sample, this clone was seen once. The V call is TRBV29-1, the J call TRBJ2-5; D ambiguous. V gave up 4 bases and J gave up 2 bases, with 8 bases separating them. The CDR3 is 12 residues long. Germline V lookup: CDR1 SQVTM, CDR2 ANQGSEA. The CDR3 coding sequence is TGCAGCGTTGTTGGCTGGCAAGAGACCCAGTACTTC. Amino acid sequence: CSVVGWQETQYF. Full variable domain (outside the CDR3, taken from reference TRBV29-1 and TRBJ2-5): SAVISQKPSRDICQRGTSLTIQCQVDSQVTMMFWYRQQPGQSLTLIATANQGSEATYESGFVIDKFPISRPNLTFSTLTVSNMSPEDSSIYLCSVVGWQETQYFGPGTRLLVL.

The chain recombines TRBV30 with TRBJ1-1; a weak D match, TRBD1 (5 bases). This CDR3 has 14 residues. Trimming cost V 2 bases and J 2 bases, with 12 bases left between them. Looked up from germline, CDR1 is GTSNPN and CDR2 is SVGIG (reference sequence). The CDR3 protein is CAWSPHRINTEAFF. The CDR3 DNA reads TGTGCCTGGAGTCCCCACAGGATCAACACTGAAGCTTTCTTT.

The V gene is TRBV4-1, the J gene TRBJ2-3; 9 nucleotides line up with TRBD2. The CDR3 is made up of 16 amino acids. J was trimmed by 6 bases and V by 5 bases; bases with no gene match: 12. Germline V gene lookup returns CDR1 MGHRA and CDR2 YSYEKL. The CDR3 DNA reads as TGCGCCAGCAGCTCCCCGGCGGGAGGGCCCACGGATACGCAGTATTTT. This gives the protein CASSSPAGGPTDTQYF.

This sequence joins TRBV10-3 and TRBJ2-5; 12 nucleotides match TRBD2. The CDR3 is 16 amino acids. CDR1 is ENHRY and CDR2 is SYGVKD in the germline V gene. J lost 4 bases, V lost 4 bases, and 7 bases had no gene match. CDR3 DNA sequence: TGTGCCATCAGTGGAAGACTAGCGGGAGACTCAGAGACCCAGTACTTC. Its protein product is CAISGRLAGDSETQYF.

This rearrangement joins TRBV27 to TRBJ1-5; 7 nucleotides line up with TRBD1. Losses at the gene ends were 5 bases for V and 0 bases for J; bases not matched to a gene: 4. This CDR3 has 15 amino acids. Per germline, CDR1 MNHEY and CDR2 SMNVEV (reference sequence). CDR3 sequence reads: CASSPTGNSNQPQHF. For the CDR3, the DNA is TGTGCCAGCAGTCCGACAGGGAATAGCAATCAGCCCCAGCATTTT.

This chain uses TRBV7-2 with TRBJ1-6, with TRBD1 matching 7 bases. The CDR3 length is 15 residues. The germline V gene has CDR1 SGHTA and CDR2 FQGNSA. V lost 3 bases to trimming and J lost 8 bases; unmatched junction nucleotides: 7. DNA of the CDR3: TGTGCCAGCAGCTTGGCCGGGACAGAATATTCACCCCTCCACTTT. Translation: CASSLAGTEYSPLHF.

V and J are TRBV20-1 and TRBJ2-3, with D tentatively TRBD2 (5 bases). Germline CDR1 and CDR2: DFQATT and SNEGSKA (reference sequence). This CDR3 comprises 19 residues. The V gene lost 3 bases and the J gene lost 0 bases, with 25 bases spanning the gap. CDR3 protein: CSASVEGSVIPSSTDTQYF. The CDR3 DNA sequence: TGCAGTGCTAGTGTGGAAGGTAGCGTTATCCCTTCTAGCACAGATACGCAGTATTTT.

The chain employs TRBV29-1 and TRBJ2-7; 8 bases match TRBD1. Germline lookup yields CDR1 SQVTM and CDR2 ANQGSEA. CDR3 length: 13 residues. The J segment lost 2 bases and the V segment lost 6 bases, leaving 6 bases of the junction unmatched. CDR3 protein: CSVKEGQAYEQYF. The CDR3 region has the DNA TGCAGCGTCAAAGAGGGACAGGCCTACGAGCAGTACTTC.

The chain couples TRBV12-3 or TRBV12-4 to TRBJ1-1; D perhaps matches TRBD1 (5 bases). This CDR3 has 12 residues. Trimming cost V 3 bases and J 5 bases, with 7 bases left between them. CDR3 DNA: TGTGCCAGCAGTTTTAGGGGTACTGAAGCTTTCTTT. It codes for CASSFRGTEAFF.

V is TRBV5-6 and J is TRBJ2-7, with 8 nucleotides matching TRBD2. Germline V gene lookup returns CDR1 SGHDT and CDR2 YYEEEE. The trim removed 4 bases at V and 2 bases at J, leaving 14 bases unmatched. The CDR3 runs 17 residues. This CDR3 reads CASSPFGSGMYPYEQYF. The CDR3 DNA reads TGTGCCAGCAGCCCCTTCGGTAGCGGGATGTACCCCTACGAGCAGTACTTC.

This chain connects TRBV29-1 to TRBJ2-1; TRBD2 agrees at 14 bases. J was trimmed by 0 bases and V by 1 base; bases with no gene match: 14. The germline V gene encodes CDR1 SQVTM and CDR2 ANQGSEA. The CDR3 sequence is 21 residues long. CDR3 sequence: CSVEGLSSGLAGGSSYNEQFF. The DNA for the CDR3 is TGCAGCGTTGAAGGACTGAGTTCCGGACTAGCGGGAGGAAGCTCCTACAATGAGCAGTTCTTC.

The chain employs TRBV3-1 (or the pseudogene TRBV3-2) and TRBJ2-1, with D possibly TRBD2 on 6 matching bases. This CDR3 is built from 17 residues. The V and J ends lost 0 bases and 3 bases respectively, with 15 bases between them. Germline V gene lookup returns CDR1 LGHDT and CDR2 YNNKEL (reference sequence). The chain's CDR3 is CASSQDFGRDDYNEQFF. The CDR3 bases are TGTGCCAGCAGCCAAGATTTTGGGCGGGATGACTACAATGAGCAGTTCTTC.

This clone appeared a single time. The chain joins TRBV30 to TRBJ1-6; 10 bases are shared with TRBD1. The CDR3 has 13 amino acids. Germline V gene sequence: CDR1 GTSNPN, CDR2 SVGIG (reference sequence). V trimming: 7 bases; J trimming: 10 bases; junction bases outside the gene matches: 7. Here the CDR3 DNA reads TGTGCCTACTCGGGACAGGGGAGCTCACCCCTCCACTTT. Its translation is CAYSGQGSSPLHF.

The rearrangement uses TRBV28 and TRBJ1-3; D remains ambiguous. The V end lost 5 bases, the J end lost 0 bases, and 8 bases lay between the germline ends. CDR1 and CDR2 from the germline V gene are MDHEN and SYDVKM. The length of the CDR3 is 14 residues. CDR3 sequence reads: CASSAVSSGNTIYF. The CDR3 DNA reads TGTGCCAGCAGTGCGGTAAGCTCTGGAAACACCATATATTTT.

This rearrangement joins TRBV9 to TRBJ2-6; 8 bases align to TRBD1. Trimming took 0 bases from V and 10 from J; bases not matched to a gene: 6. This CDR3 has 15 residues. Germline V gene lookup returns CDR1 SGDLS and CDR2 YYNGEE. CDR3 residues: CASSVGQGRPNVLTF. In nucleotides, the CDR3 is TGTGCCAGCAGCGTAGGACAGGGGAGGCCTAACGTCCTGACTTTC.

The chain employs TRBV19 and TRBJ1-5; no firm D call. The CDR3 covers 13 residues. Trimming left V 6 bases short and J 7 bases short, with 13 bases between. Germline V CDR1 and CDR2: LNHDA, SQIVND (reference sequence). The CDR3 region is CASRLAGEQPQHF. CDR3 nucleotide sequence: TGTGCCAGTAGGCTCGCGGGAGAACAGCCCCAGCATTTT.

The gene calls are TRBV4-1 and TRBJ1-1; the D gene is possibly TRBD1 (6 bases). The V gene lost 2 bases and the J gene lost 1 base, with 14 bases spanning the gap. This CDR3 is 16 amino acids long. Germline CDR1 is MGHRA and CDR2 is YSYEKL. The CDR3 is CASSQNTGIANTEAFF. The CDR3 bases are TGCGCCAGCAGCCAAAATACAGGGATCGCGAACACTGAAGCTTTCTTT.